This record concerns one TCR beta chain sequence. Its antigen is not known. Measured with immunoSEQ multiplex PCR; TCRdb has only the in-frame clones, and not every one. Here the sample spans 150,000 to 200,000 clones, 85% being singletons. Trimming removed 2 bases from V and 1 base from J, with 11 bases in between. This CDR3 region has 15 residues. CDR1 MNHEY and CDR2 SMNVEV come from the germline V gene (reference sequence). The data stem from a study of cytomegalovirus exposure and HLA in healthy donors. The study, taken as a whole, reports: Per published reports, the classifier diagnosed cytomegalovirus status with high specificity and sensitivity. The tendency of first-cohort TCR clusters to co-occur in the 120 validation repertoires was identified by a subsequent analysis. Under in vitro conditions, three CMV-associated chains were confirmed as specific for CMV antigens.

The clonotype was recovered from a man aged 18-30 years in good health and CMV-seropositive. Sequenced material: PBMCs. The chain combines TRBV27 with TRBJ1-2; tentatively, D is TRBD1 (5 bases). CDR3 amino acids: CASSLGKGVNYGYTF. DNA for the CDR3: TGTGCCAGCAGTTTAGGTAAAGGGGTTAACTATGGCTACACCTTC.